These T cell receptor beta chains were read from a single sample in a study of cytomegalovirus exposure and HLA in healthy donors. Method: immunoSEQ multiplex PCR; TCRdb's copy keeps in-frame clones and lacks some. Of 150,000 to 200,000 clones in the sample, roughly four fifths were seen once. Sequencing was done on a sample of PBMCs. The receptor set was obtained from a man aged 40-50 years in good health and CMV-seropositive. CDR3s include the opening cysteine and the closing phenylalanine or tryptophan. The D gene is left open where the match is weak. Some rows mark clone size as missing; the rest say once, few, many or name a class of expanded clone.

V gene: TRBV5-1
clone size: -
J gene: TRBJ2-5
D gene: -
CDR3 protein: CASSPDSQETQYF
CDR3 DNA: TGCGCCAGCAGCCCAGACAGTCAAGAGACCCAGTACTTC

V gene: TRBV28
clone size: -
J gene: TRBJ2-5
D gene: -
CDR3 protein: CASGGRNMETQYF
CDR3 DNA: TGTGCCAGCGGGGGCAGGAATATGGAGACCCAGTACTTC

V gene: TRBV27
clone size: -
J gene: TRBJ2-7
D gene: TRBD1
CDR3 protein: CASSSDRGREQYF
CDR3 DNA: TGTGCCAGCAGTTCGGACAGGGGGCGGGAGCAGTACTTC

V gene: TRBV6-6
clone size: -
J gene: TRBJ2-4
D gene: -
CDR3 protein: CASSYLGEDIQYF
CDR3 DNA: TGTGCCAGCAGTTATTTGGGGGAGGACATTCAGTACTTC

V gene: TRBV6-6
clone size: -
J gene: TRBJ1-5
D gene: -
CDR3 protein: CASNPLQGSPQHF
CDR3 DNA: TGTGCCAGCAACCCGTTACAGGGTTCGCCCCAGCATTTT

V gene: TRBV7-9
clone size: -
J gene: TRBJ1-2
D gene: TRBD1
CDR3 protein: CASSRDRAGYTF
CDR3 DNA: TGTGCCAGCAGCCGGGACAGGGCTGGCTACACCTTC

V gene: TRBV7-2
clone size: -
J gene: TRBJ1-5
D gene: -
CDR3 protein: CASSLRAGDNQPQHF
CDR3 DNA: TGTGCCAGCAGCCTCAGGGCAGGGGACAATCAGCCCCAGCATTTT

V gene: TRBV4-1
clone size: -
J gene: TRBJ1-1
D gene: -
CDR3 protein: CASSPPGRANTEAFF
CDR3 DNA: TGCGCCAGCAGCCCCCCAGGGAGGGCGAACACTGAAGCTTTCTTT

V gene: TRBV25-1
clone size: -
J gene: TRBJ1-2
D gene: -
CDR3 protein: CASSGSIGYTF
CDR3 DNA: TGTGCCAGCAGTGGGAGTATCGGCTACACCTTC

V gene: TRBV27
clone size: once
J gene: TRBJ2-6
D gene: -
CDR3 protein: CASSSYGGRILSGANVLTF
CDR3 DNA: TGTGCCAGCAGTTCTTACGGGGGACGGATCCTCTCTGGGGCCAACGTCCTGACTTTC

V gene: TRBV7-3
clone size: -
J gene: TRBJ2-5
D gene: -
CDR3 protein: CASSRGGSRVQETQYF
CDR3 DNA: TGTGCCAGCAGCCGAGGGGGTAGTAGGGTCCAAGAGACCCAGTACTTC

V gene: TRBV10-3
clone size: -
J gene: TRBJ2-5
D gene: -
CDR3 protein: CAIRGVRQETQYF
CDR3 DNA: TGTGCCATCAGAGGCGTGAGGCAAGAGACCCAGTACTTC

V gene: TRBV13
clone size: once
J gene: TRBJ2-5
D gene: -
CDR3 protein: CASTRGGETQYF
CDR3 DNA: TGTGCCAGCACCCGAGGGGGAGAGACCCAGTACTTC

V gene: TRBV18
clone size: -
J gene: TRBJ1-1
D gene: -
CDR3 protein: CASSEGPTEAFF
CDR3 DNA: TGTGCCAGCTCGGAGGGCCCCACTGAAGCTTTCTTT

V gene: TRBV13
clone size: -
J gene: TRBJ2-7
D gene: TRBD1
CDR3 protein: CASSLGDRGPRPF
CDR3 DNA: TGTGCCAGCAGCTTAGGGGACAGGGGGCCCCGACCCTTC

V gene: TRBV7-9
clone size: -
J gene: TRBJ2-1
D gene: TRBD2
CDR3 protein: CASSPPTSGSGNEQFF
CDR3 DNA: TGTGCCAGCAGCCCACCAACTAGCGGGAGTGGGAATGAGCAGTTCTTC

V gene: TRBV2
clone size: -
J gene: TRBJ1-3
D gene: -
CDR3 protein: CASSTGDSGNTIYF
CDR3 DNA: TGTGCCAGTTCCACAGGCGACTCTGGAAACACCATATATTTT

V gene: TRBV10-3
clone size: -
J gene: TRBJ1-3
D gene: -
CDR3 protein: CAISEVGGSGNTIYF
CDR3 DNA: TGTGCCATCAGTGAGGTCGGGGGCTCTGGAAACACCATATATTTT

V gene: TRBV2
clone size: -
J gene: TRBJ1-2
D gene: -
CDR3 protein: CASSETSYGYTF
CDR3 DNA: TGTGCCAGCAGTGAAACGAGTTATGGCTACACCTTC

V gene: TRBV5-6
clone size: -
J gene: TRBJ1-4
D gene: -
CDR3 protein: CASSLATPSTGVFF
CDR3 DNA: TGTGCCAGCAGCTTGGCCACGCCGAGCACCGGTGTTTTTTTT

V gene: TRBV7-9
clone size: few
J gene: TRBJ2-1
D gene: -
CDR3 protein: CASSLDGGPYNEQFF
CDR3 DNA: TGTGCCAGCAGCTTAGACGGCGGCCCCTACAATGAGCAGTTCTTC

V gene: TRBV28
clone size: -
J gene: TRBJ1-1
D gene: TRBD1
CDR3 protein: CASSRIDRVNTEAFF
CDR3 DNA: TGTGCCAGCAGTCGCATCGACAGGGTGAACACTGAAGCTTTCTTT

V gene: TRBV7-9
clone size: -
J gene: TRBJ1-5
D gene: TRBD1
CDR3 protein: CASSLGTGLTQPQHF
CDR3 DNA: TGTGCCAGCAGTTTAGGGACAGGGTTGACTCAGCCCCAGCATTTT

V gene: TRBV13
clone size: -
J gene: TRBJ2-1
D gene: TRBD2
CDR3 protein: CASSLPSGSSYNEQFF
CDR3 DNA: TGTGCCAGCAGCTTACCCAGCGGGAGCTCCTACAATGAGCAGTTCTTC

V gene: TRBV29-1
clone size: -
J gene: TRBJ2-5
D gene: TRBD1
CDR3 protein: CSVAHRGQTQYF
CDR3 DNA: TGCAGCGTTGCGCACAGGGGCCAGACCCAGTACTTC

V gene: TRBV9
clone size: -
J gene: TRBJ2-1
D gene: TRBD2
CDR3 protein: CASSAPGLAVNNEQFF
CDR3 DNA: TGTGCCAGCAGCGCCCCGGGACTAGCGGTAAACAATGAGCAGTTCTTC

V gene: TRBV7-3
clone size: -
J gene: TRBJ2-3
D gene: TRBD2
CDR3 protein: CASSLNPSGGSADTQYF
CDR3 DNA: TGTGCCAGCAGCTTAAATCCTAGCGGGGGGAGTGCAGATACGCAGTATTTT

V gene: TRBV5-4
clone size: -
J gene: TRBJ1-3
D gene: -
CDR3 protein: CASSSGWSSTGNTIYF
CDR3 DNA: TGTGCCAGCAGCTCGGGATGGTCATCTACTGGAAACACCATATATTTT

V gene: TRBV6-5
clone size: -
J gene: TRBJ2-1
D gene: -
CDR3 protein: CASKDPRDFWNEQFF
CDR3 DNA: TGTGCCAGCAAGGACCCTCGGGACTTTTGGAATGAGCAGTTCTTC

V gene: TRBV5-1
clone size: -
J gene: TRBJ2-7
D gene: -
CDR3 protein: CASRFGRTEDYEQYF
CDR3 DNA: TGCGCCAGCAGATTTGGCAGGACGGAGGACTACGAGCAGTACTTC

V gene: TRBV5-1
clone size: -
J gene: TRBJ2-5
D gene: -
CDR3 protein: CASSLEGGYETQYF
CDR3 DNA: TGCGCCAGCAGCTTGGAGGGGGGGTATGAGACCCAGTACTTC

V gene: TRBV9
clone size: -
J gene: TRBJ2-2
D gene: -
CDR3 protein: CASSVGGSGTTGELFF
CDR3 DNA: TGTGCCAGCAGCGTAGGAGGTAGCGGAACAACCGGGGAGCTGTTTTTT

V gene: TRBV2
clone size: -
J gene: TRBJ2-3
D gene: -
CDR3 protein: CASSPEDLTQYF
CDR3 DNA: TGTGCCAGCAGTCCGGAGGACCTAACGCAGTATTTT

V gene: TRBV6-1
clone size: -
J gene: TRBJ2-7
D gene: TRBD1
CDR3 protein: CASSEGTGGTYEQYF
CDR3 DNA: TGTGCCAGCAGTGAAGGGACAGGGGGGACCTACGAGCAGTACTTC

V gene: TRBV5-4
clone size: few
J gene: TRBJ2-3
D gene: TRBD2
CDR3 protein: CASSLNGLAGDTQYF
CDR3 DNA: TGTGCCAGCAGCTTAAACGGACTAGCGGGGGATACGCAGTATTTT

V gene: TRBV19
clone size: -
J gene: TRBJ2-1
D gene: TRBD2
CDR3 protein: CASSISGGMHNEQFF
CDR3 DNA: TGTGCCAGTAGTATAAGCGGGGGGATGCACAATGAGCAGTTCTTC

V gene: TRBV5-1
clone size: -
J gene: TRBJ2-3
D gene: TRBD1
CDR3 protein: CASSPRDRETDTQYF
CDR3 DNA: TGCGCCAGCAGCCCCCGGGACAGGGAGACAGATACGCAGTATTTT

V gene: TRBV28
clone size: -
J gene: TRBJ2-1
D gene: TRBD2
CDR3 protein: CASSPIRGLAGPNEQFF
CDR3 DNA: TGTGCCAGCAGTCCGATTCGGGGACTAGCGGGCCCCAATGAGCAGTTCTTC

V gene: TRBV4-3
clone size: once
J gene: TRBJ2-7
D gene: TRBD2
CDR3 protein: CASSSGTSASYEQYF
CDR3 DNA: TGCGCCAGCAGCTCCGGGACTAGCGCCTCCTACGAGCAGTACTTC

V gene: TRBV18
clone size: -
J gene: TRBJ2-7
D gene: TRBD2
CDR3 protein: CASSPVAGGEQYF
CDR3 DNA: TGTGCCAGCTCGCCCGTAGCGGGGGGCGAGCAGTACTTC

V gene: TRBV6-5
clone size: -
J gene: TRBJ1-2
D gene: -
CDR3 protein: CASSPDRDYGYTF
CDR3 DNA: TGTGCCAGCAGTCCGGACAGAGACTATGGCTACACCTTC

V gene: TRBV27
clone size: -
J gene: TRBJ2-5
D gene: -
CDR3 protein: CASSLSGGETQYF
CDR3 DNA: TGTGCCAGCAGTTTATCCGGGGGAGAGACCCAGTACTTC

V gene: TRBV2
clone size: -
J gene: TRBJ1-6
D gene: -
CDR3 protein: CASSLAGGSNSPLHF
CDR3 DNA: TGTGCCAGCAGTTTGGCCGGTGGGAGTAATTCACCCCTCCACTTT

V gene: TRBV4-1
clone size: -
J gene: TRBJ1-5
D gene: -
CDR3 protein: CASSQVGGQPQHF
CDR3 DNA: TGCGCCAGCAGCCAAGTGGGGGGTCAGCCCCAGCATTTT

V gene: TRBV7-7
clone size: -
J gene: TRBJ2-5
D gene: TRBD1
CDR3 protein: CASSPRQGVRQETQYF
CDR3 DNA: TGTGCCAGCAGCCCAAGACAGGGGGTTAGACAAGAGACCCAGTACTTC

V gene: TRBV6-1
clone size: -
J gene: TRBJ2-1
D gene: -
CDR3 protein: CASSRQASYNEQFF
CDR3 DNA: TGTGCCAGCAGTCGACAGGCGTCCTACAATGAGCAGTTCTTC

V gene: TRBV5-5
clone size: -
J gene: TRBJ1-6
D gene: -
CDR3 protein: CASSLGQHSYNSPLHF
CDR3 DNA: TGTGCCAGCAGCTTGGGACAGCACTCCTATAATTCACCCCTCCACTTT

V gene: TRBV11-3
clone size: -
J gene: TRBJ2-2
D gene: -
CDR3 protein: CASSSLAGELFF
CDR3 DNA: TGTGCCAGCAGCTCCCTCGCCGGGGAGCTGTTTTTT

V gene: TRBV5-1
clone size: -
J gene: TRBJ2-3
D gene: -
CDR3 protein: CASSLEGDTQYF
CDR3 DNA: TGCGCCAGCAGCTTGGAAGGGGATACGCAGTACTTT

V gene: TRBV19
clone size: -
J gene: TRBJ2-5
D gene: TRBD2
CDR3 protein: CASRETSLVAETQYF
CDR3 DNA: TGTGCCAGTAGGGAGACTAGCCTTGTAGCAGAGACCCAGTACTTC

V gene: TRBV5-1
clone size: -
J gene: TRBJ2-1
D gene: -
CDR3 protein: CASSLGGGLRGEQFF
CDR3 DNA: TGCGCCAGCAGCTTGGGGGGGGGCCTTCGCGGTGAGCAGTTCTTC

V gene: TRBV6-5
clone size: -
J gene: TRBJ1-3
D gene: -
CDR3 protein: CASSYEGNTIYF
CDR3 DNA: TGTGCCAGCAGTTACGAGGGAAACACCATATATTTT

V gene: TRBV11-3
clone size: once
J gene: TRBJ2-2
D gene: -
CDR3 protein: CASSYTGPGELFF
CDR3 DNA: TGTGCCAGCAGCTACACAGGGCCCGGGGAGCTGTTTTTT

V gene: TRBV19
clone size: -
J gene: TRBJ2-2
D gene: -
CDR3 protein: CASTPREGTGELFF
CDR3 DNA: TGTGCCAGTACCCCCCGGGAAGGGACCGGGGAGCTGTTTTTT

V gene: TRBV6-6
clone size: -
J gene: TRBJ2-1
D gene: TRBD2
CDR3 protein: CASRRLAGGNNEQFF
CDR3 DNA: TGTGCCAGCAGACGTCTCGCGGGGGGCAACAATGAGCAGTTCTTC